The entry below describes one T cell receptor beta chain. The data originate from a study of technical replicates of blood from several donors. Only in-frame clones appear in the TCRdb table, and some are missing; sequencing was by immunoSEQ multiplex PCR. The table lists roughly 6,400 clones, approximately 95% of them singletons. Trimming took off 6 bases at V and 4 bases at J, with 10 bases between the two ends. From germline, CDR1 is SGHDN and CDR2 FVKESK. The CDR3 runs to 12 residues. The chain is built from TRBV14 and TRBJ2-7; D perhaps matches TRBD2 (6 bases). The sequence came from a human donor in good health. Sample: PBMCs. This CDR3 reads CASRRGGYEQYF. Written as DNA, the CDR3 is TGTGCCAGCAGGCGGGGTGGATACGAGCAGTACTTC.